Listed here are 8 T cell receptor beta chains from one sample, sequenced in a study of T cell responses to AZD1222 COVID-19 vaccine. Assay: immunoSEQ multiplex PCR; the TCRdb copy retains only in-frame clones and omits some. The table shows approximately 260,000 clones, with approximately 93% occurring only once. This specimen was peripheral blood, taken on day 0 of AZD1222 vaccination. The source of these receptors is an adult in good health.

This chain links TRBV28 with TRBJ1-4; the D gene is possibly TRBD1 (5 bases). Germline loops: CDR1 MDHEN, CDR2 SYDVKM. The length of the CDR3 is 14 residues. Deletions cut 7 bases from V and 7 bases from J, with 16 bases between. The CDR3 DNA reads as TGTGCCAGCAATCCCGACGCTGGGGGTGAAAAACTGTTTTTT. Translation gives CASNPDAGGEKLFF.

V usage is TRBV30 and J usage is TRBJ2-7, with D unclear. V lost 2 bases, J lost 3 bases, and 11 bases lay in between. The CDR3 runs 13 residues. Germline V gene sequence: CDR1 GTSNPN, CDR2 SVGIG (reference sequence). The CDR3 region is CAWSIASFYEQYF. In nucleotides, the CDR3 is TGTGCCTGGAGTATAGCAAGCTTCTACGAGCAGTACTTC. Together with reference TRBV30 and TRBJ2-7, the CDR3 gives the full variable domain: SQTIHQWPATLVQPVGSPLSLECTVEGTSNPNLYWYRQAAGRGLQLLFYSVGIGQISSEVPQNLSASRPQDRQFILSSKKLLLSDSGFYLCAWSIASFYEQYFGPGTRLTVT.

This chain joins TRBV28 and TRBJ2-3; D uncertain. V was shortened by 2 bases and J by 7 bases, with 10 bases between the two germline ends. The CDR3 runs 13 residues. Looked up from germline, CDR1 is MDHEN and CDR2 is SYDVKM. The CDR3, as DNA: TGTGCCAGCAGTTTAGCTCCCCCGAATACGCAGTATTTT. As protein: CASSLAPPNTQYF.

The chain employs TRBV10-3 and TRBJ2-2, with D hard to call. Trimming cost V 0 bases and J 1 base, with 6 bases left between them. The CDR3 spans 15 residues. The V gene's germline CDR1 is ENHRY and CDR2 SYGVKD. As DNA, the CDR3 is TGTGCCATCAGTGAGTCAAACTGGAACACCGGGGAGCTGTTTTTT. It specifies CAISESNWNTGELFF.

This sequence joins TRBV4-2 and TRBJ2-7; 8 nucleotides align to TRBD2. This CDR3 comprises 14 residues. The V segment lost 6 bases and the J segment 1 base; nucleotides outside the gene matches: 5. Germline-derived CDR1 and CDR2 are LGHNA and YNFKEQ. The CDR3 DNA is TGTGCCAGCAGTGCCAGCGGGGGATCCTACGAGCAGTACTTC. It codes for CASSASGGSYEQYF.

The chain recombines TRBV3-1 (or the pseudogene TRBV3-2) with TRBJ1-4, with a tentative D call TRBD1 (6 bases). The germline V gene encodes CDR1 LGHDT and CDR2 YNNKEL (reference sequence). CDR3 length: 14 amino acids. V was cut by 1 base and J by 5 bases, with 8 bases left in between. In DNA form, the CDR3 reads TGTGCCAGCAGCCAAGGGACAGTGAATGAAAAACTGTTTTTT. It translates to CASSQGTVNEKLFF.

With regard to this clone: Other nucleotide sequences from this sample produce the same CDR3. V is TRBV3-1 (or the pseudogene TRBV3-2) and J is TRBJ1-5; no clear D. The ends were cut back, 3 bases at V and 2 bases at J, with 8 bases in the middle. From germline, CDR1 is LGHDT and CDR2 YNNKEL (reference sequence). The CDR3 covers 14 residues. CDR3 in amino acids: CASSHSGGNQPQHF. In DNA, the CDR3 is TGTGCCAGCAGCCATTCGGGCGGCAATCAGCCCCAGCATTTT.

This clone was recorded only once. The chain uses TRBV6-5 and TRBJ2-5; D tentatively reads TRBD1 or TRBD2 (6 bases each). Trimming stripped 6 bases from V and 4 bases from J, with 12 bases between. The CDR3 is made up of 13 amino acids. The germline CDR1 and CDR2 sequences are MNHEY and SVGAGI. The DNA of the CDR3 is TGTGCCAGCAGCCGTGAGGGGGGAGAGACCCAGTACTTC. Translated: CASSREGGETQYF.